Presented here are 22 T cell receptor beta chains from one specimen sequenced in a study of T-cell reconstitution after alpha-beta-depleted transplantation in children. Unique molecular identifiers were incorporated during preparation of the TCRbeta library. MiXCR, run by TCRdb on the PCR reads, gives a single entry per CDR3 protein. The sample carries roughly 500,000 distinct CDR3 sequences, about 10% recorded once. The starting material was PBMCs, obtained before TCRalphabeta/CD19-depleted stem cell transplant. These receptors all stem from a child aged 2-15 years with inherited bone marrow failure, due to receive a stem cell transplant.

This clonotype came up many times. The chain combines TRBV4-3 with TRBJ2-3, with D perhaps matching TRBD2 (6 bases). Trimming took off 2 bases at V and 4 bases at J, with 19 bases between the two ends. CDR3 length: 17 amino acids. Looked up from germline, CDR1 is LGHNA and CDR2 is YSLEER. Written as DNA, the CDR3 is TGCGCCAGCAGCCAAATTCGGGGGAGTAGATTCGCAGATACGCAGTATTTT. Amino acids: CASSQIRGSRFADTQYF.

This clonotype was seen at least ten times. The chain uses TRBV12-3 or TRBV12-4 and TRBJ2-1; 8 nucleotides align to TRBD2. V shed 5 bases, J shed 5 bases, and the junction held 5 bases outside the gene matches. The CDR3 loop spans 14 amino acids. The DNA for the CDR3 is TGTGCCAGCAGTATTAGCGGGAATGACAATGAGCAGTTCTTC. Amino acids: CASSISGNDNEQFF.

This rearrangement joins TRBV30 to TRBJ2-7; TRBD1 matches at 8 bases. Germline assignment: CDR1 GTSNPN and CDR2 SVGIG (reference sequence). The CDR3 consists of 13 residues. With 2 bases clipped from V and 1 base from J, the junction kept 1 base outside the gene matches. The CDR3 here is CAWSRDRSYEQYF. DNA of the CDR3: TGTGCCTGGAGTAGGGACAGGTCCTACGAGCAGTACTTC.

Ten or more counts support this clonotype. The CDR3 loop reads CASSFSGSFYEQYF. CDR3 DNA: TGTGCCAGCAGTTTTAGCGGGAGTTTTTACGAGCAGTACTTC. The genes are TRBV28 and TRBJ2-7; 9 nucleotides line up with TRBD2. This CDR3 has 14 amino acids. With V trimmed by 3 bases and J by 4 bases, 4 bases remained unmatched. CDR1 and CDR2 from the germline V gene are MDHEN and SYDVKM.

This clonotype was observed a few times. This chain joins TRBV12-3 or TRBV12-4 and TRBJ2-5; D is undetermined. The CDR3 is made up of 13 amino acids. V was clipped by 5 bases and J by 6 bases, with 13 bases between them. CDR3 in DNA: TGTGCCAGCAGTCCCCTCTTTGGGAAGACCCAGTACTTC. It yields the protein CASSPLFGKTQYF.

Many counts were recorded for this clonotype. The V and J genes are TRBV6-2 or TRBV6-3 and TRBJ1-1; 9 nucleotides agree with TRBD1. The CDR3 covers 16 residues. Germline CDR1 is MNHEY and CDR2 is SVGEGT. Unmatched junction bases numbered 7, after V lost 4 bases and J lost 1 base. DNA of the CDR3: TGTGCCAGCAGTTTGTGGGGGACAGGGCCGAACACTGAAGCTTTCTTT. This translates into CASSLWGTGPNTEAFF.

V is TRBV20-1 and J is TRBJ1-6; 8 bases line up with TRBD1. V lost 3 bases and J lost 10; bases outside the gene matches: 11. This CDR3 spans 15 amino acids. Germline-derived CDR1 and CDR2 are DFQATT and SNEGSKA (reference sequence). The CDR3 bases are TGCAGTGCTAGGTTAGGACAGGGCGGGGGCTCACCCCTCCACTTT. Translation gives CSARLGQGGGSPLHF.

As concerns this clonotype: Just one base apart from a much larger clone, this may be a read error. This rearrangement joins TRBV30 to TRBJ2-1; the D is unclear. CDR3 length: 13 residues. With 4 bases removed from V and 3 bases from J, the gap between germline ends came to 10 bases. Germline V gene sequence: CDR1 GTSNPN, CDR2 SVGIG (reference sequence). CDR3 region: CAWIADLYNEQFF. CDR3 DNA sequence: TGTGCCTGGATCGCGGACCTCTACAATGAGCAGTTCTTC.

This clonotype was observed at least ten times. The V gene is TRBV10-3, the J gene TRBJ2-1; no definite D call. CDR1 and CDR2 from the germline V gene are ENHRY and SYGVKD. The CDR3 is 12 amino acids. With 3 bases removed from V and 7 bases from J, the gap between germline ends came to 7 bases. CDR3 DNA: TGTGCCATCAGTGATGGGATGAATGAGCAGTTCTTC. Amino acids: CAISDGMNEQFF.

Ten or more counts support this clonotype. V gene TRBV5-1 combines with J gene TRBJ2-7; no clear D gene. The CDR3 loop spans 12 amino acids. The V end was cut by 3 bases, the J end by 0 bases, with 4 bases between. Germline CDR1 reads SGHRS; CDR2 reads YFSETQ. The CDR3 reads CASSWDSYEQYF. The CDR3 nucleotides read TGCGCCAGCAGCTGGGACTCCTACGAGCAGTACTTC.

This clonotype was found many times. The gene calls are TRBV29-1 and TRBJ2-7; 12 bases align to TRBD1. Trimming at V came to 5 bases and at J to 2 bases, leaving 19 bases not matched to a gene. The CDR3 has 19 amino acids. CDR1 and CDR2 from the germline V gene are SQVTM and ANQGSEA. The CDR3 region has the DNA TGCAGCGTTTCTAGATACGGGACAGGGGGCAATCGGGAGGCCTACGAGCAGTACTTC. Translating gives CSVSRYGTGGNREAYEQYF.

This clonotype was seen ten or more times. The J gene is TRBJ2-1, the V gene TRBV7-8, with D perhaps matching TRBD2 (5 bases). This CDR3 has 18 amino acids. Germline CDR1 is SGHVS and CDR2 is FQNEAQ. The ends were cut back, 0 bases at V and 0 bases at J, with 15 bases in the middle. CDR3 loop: CASSLAVLAGSSYNEQFF. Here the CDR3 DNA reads TGTGCCAGCAGCTTAGCCGTGTTGGCGGGCAGCTCCTACAATGAGCAGTTCTTC.

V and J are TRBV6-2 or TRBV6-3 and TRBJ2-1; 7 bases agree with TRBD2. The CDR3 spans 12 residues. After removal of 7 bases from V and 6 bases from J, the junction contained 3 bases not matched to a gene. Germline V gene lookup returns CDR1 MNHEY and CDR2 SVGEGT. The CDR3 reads CASTGGSNEQFF. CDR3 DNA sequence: TGTGCCAGCACCGGCGGGAGCAATGAGCAGTTCTTC.

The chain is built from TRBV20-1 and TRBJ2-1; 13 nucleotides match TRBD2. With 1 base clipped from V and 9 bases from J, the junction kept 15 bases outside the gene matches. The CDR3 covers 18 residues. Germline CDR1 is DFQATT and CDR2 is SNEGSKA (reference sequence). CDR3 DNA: TGCAGTGCTAGAGTTTCCTCCGGGACTAGCGGGACTTGGGGTGAGCAGTTCTTC. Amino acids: CSARVSSGTSGTWGEQFF.

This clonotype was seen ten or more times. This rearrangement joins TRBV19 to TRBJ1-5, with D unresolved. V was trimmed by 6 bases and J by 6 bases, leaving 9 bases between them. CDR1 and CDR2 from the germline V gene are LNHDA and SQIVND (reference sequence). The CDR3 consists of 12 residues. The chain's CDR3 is CASRRVGQPQHF. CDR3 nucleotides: TGTGCCAGTAGGAGGGTCGGTCAGCCCCAGCATTTT.

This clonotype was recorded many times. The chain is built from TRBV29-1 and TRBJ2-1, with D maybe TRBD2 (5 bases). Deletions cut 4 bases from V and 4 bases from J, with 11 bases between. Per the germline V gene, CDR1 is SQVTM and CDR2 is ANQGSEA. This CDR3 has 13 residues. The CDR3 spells CSVGGFIYNEQFF. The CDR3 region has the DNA TGCAGCGTTGGAGGGTTTATTTACAATGAGCAGTTCTTC.

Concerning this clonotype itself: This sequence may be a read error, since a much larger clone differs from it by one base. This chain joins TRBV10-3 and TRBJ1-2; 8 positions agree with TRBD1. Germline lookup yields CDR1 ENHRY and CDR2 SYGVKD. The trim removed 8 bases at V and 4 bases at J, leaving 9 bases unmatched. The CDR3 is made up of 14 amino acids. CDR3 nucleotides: TGTGCCATCGAGGACAGGGCACGTCTCTATGGCTACACCTTC. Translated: CAIEDRARLYGYTF.

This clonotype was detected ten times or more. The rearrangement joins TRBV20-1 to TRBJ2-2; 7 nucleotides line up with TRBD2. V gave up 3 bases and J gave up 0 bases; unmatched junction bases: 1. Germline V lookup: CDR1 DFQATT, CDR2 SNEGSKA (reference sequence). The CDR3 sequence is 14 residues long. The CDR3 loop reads CSASLAANTGELFF. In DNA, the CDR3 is TGCAGTGCTAGTCTAGCGGCGAACACCGGGGAGCTGTTTTTT.

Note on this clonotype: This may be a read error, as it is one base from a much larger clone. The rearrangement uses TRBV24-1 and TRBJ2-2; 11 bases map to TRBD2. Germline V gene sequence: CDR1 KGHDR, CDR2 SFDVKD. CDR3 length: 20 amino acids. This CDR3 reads CAISALGLADPRGNTGELFF. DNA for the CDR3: TGTGCCATCAGTGCCCTGGGACTAGCGGATCCCCGGGGGAACACCGGGGAGCTGTTTTTT.

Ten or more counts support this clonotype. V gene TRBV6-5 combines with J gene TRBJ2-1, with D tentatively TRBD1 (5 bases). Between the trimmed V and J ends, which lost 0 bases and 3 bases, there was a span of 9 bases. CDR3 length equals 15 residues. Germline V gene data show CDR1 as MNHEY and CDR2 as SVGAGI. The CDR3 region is CASSYSGVVYNEQFF. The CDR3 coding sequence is TGTGCCAGCAGTTACTCAGGGGTTGTCTACAATGAGCAGTTCTTC.

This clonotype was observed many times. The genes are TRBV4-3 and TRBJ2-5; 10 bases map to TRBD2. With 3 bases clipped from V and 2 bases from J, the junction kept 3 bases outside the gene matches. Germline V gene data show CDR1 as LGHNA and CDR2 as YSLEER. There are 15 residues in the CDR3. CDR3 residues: CASSQISGGQETQYF. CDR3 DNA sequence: TGCGCCAGCAGCCAGATTAGCGGGGGGCAAGAGACCCAGTACTTC.

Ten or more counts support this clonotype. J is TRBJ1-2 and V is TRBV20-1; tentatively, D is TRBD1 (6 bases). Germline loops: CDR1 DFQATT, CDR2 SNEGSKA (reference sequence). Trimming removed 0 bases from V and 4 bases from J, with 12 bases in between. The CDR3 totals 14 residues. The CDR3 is CSARDPWGAYGYTF. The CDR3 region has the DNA TGCAGTGCTAGAGATCCATGGGGGGCCTATGGCTACACCTTC.